This T cell receptor beta chain was observed in a study of shared clonotypes between healthy human individuals. Overall study findings and caveats: Larger estimated richness was generally seen in naive subsets than in memory subsets. Sharing across several donors was seen in 5% to 5.5% of naive CD4 clonotypes.

V gave up 5 bases and J gave up 6 bases; unmatched junction bases: 5. Per germline, CDR1 MDHEN and CDR2 SYDVKM. This CDR3 is built from 15 residues. Concerning this clone itself: The antigen remains undetermined.

The repertoire was sequenced with immunoSEQ multiplex PCR; TCRdb's copy has only in-frame clones and lacks some. The sample lists roughly 400,000 clones, about 97% occurring once. The TCR comes from a man aged 25-45 years in good health. The chain combines TRBV28 with TRBJ2-1; 12 bases are a match to TRBD1. The specimen was memory CD8+ T cells sorted from blood. Subset described: CD45RO+ cells pooled with CCR7-negative TemRA cells. The chain's CDR3 is CASSTPGQGANEQFF. The DNA for the CDR3 is TGTGCCAGCAGTACTCCGGGACAGGGGGCCAATGAGCAGTTCTTC. The full variable domain, with the rest looked up from reference TRBV28 and TRBJ2-1, is DVKVTQSSRYLVKRTGEKVFLECVQDMDHENMFWYRQDPGLGLRLIYFSYDVKMKEKGDIPEGYSVSREKKERFSLILESASTNQTSMYLCASSTPGQGANEQFFGPGTRLTVL.